This T cell receptor (beta chain) was recorded in a study of radiotherapy plus CTLA-4 blockade in lung cancer. To note about this clone: Its antigen is unknown.

Study-wide points: The best prediction of response reportedly came from early blood T cell clone dynamics, with interferon-beta.

Clones were read by immunoSEQ multiplex PCR, and TCRdb kept only the in-frame ones, dropping some. The sample lists about 26,000 clones, approximately 77% occurring once. There are 13 residues in the CDR3. V dropped 2 bases and J dropped 4 bases, with 7 bases sitting between them. The germline gives CDR1 MGHRA, CDR2 YSYEKL. V is TRBV4-1 and J is TRBJ2-3; no definite D call. The clonotype comes from a human donor with non-small cell lung cancer that progressed on radiotherapy plus ipilimumab. The sample was peripheral blood, taken from a patient treated with radiotherapy plus ipilimumab. The CDR3 sequence is CASSQLEADTQYF. As DNA, the CDR3 is TGCGCCAGCAGCCAACTTGAGGCAGATACGCAGTATTTT.